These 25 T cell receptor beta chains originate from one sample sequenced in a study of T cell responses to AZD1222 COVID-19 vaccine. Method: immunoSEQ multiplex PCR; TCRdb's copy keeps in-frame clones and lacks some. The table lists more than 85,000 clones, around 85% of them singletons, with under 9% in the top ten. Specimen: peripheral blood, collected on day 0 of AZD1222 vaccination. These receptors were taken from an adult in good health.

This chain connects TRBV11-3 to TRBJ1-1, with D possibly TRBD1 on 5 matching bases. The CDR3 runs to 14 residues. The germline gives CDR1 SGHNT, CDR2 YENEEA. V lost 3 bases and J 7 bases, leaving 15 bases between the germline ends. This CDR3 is CASSFRGDDSEAFF. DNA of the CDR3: TGTGCCAGCAGCTTTCGAGGGGATGATAGTGAAGCTTTCTTT.

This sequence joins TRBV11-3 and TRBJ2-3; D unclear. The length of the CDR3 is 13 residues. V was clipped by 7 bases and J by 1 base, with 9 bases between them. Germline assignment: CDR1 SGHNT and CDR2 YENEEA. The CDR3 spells CASTPQGTDTQYF. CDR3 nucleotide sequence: TGTGCCAGCACCCCGCAGGGCACAGATACGCAGTATTTT.

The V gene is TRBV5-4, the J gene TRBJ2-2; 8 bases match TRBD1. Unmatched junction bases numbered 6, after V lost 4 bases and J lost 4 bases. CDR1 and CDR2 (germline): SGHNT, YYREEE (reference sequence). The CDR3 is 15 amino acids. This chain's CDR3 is CASSLQGDFTGELFF. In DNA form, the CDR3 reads TGTGCCAGCAGCCTACAGGGGGACTTCACCGGGGAGCTGTTTTTT.

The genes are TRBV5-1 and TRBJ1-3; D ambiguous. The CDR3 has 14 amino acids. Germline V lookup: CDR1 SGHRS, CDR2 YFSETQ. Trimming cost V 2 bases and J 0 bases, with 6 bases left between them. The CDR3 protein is CASSLSSSGNTIYF. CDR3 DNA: TGCGCCAGCAGCTTAAGCAGCTCTGGAAACACCATATATTTT.

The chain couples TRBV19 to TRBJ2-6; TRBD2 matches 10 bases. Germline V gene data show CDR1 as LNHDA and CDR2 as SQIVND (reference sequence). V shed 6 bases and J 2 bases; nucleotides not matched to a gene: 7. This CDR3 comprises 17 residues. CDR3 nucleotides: TGTGCCAGTAGCCCCCGGAGCGGGAGGGCTGGGGCCAACGTCCTGACTTTC. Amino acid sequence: CASSPRSGRAGANVLTF.

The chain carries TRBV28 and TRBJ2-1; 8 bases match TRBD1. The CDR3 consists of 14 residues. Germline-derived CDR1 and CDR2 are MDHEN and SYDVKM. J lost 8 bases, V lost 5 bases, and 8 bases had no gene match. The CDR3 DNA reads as TGTGCCAGCAGTCCATCGGACAGGGCCCATGAGCAGTTCTTC. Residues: CASSPSDRAHEQFF.

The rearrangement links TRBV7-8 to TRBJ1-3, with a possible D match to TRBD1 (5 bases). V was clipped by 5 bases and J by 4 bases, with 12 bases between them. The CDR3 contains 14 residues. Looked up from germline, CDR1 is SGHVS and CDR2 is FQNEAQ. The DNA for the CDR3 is TGTGCCAGCAGCGTCGGGACCCAAGGAAACACCATATATTTT. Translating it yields CASSVGTQGNTIYF.

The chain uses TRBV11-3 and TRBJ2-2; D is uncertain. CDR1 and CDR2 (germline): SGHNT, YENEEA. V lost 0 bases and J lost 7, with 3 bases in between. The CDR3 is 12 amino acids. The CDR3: CASSLEGGELFF. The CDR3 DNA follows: TGTGCCAGCAGCTTAGAAGGCGGGGAGCTGTTTTTT.

Here the CDR3 DNA reads TGTGCCAGCACCCCTAGGGAACCTAACTATGGCTACACCTTC. Translating gives CASTPREPNYGYTF. The chain uses TRBV6-2 or TRBV6-3 and TRBJ1-2; D call uncertain. The CDR3 has 14 residues. V was pared by 7 bases and J by 0 bases, with 12 bases between. Germline V gene data show CDR1 as MNHEY and CDR2 as SVGEGT.

The chain's CDR3 is CASNLSGGPYGYTF. CDR3 DNA: TGTGCCAGCAACTTATCAGGGGGGCCTTATGGCTACACCTTC. This chain joins TRBV18 and TRBJ1-2; 7 positions match TRBD1. The CDR3 is 14 residues long. Germline V lookup: CDR1 KGHSH, CDR2 LQKENI. V shed 8 bases, J shed 5 bases, and the junction held 11 bases outside the gene matches.

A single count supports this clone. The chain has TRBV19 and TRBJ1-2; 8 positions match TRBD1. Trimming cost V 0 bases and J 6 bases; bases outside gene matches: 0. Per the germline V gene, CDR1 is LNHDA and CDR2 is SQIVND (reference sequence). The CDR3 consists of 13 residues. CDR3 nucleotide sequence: TGTGCCAGTAGTATAGAGACAGGGGATGGCTACACCTTC. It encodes CASSIETGDGYTF.

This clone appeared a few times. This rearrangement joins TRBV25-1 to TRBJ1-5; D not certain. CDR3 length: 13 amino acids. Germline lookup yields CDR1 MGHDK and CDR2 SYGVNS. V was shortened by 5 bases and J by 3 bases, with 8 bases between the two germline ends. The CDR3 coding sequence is TGTGCCAGCAGTCGGGGAGACAATCAGCCCCAGCATTTT. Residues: CASSRGDNQPQHF.

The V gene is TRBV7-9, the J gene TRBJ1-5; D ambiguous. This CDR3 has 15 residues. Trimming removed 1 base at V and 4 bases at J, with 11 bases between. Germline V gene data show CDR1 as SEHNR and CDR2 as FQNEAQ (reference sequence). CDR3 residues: CASSLGVAGNQPQHF. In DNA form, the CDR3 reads TGTGCCAGCAGCTTAGGTGTGGCGGGGAATCAGCCCCAGCATTTT.

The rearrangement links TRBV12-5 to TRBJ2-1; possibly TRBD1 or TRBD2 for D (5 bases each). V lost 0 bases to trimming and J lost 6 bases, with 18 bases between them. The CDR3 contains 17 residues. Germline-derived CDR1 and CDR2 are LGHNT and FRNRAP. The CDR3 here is CASGLVLGGRGANEQFF. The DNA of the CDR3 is TGTGCTAGTGGTTTGGTACTTGGGGGAAGGGGAGCCAATGAGCAGTTCTTC. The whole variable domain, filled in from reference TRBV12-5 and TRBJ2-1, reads DARVTQTPRHKVTEMGQEVTMRCQPILGHNTVFWYRQTMMQGLELLAYFRNRAPLDDSGMPKDRFSAEMPDATLATLKIQPSEPRDSAVYFCASGLVLGGRGANEQFFGPGTRLTVL.

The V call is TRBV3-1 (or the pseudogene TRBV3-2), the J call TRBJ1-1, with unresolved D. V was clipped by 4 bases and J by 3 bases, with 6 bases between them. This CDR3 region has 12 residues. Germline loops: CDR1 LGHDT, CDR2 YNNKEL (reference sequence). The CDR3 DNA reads TGTGCCAGCAGCCTCCAGCACACTGAAGCTTTCTTT. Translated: CASSLQHTEAFF.

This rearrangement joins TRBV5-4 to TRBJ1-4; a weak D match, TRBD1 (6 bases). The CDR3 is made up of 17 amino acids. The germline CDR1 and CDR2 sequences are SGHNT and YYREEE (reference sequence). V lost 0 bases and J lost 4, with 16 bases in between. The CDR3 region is CASSLAPMGGLNEKLFF. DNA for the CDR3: TGTGCCAGCAGCTTGGCCCCAATGGGGGGGCTTAATGAAAAACTGTTTTTT.

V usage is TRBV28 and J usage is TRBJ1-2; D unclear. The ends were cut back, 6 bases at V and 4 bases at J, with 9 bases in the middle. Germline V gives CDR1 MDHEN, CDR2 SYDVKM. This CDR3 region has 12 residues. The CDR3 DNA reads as TGTGCCAGCAGCTTCCTAGCCTATGGCTACACCTTC. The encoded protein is CASSFLAYGYTF.

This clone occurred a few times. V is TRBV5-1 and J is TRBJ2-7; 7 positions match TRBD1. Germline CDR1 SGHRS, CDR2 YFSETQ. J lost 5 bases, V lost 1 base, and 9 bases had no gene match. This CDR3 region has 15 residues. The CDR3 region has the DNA TGCGCCAGCAGCTTGTCAGCAGGGGGAAACCACGAGCAGTACTTC. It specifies CASSLSAGGNHEQYF. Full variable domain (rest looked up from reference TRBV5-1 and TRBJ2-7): KAGVTQTPRYLIKTRGQQVTLSCSPISGHRSVSWYQQTPGQGLQFLFEYFSETQRNKGNFPGRFSGRQFSNSRSEMNVSTLELGDSALYLCASSLSAGGNHEQYFGPGTRLTVT.

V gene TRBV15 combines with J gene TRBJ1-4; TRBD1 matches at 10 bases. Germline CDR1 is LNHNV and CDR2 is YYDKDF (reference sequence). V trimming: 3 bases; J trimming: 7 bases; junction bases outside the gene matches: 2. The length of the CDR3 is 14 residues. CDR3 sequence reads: CATSRGQGLEKLFF. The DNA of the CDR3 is TGTGCCACCAGCAGGGGACAGGGGCTTGAAAAACTGTTTTTT.

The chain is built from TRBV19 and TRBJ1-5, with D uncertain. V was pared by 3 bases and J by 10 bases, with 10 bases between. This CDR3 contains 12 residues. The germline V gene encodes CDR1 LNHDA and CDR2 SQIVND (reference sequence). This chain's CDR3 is CASSIMGSPQHF. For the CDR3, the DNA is TGTGCCAGTAGTATTATGGGGAGCCCCCAGCATTTT.

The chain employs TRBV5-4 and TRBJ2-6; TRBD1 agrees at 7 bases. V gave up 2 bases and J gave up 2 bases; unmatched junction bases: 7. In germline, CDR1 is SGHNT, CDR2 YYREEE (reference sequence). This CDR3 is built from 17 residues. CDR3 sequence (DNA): TGTGCCAGCAGCTTCTGGCAGGGGGTTACTGGGGCCAACGTCCTGACTTTC. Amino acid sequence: CASSFWQGVTGANVLTF.

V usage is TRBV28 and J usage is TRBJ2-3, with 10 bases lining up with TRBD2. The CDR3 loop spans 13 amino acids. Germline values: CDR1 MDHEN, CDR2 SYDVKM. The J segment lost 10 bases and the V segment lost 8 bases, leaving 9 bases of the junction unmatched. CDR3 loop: CASGLAAVDAQYF. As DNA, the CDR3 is TGTGCCAGCGGACTAGCGGCCGTGGATGCGCAGTATTTT.

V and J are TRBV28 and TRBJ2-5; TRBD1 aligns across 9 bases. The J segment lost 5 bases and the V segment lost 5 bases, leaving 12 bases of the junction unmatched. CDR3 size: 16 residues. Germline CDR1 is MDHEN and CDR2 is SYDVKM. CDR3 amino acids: CASSTWDRDARETQYF. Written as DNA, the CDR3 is TGTGCCAGCAGTACCTGGGACAGGGATGCTCGGGAGACCCAGTACTTC.

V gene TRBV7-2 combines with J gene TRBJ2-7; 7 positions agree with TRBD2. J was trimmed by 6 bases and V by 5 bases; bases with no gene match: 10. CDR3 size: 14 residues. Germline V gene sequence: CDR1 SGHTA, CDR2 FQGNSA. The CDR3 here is CASSPGGAWGEQYF. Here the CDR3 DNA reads TGTGCCAGCAGCCCGGGAGGAGCTTGGGGCGAGCAGTACTTC. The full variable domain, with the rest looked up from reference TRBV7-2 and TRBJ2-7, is GAGVSQSPSNKVTEKGKDVELRCDPISGHTALYWYRQSLGQGLEFLIYFQGNSAPDKSGLPSDRFSAERTGGSVSTLTIQRTQQEDSAVYLCASSPGGAWGEQYFGPGTRLTVT.

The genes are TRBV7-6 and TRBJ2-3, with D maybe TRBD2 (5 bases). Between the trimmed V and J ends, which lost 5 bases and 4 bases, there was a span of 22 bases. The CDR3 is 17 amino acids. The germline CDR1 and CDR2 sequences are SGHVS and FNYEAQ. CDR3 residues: CASSTYEPGDLPDTQYF. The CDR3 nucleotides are TGTGCCAGCAGCACCTATGAACCCGGGGATCTCCCAGATACGCAGTATTTT.